The clone carrying this T cell receptor (beta chain) occurred many times. These data are taken from a study of Graves' ophthalmopathy and Graves' hyperthyroidism. TCR beta CDR3 regions were amplified from RNA transcripts. HTBI primers were employed in first-round RT-PCR, then a second-round multiplex PCR followed. TCRdb independently ran MiXCR on the multiplex PCR reads; one entry per CDR3 protein. Altogether over a million distinct CDR3 sequences are present, less than 45% being singletons, with the ten largest covering around 10%. In this cohort, patients with other autoimmune diseases, uncontrolled infections, pregnancy or lactation were excluded. The evidence that diagnosis relied on was clinical symptoms, serum thyroxine, TRAb, thyroid ultrasound and orbital computed tomography. Deletions cut 2 bases from V and 4 bases from J, with 12 bases between. CDR3 length equals 13 residues. Germline CDR1 DFQATT, CDR2 SNEGSKA (reference sequence).

The specimen was peripheral blood or thyroid tissue (not recorded which). This chain links TRBV20-1 with TRBJ2-7; D possibly corresponds to TRBD2 (6 bases). The source is an adult man with Graves' hyperthyroidism. The CDR3 region has the DNA TGCAGTGCTAGAACATGGAGGGATTACGAGCAGTACTTC. Translation: CSARTWRDYEQYF.